This TCR beta chain originates from a study of T-cell reconstitution after alpha-beta-depleted transplantation in children. The library targeted TCRbeta and was prepared with unique molecular identifiers. MiXCR, run by TCRdb on the PCR reads, gives a single entry per CDR3 protein. The sample has about 540,000 distinct CDR3 sequences, approximately 20% seen once. The CDR3 consists of 16 residues. CDR1 MGHRA and CDR2 YSYEKL come from the germline V gene. Trimming pared 4 bases from V and 0 bases from J, leaving 10 bases between. The source is a human donor who donated a stem cell graft to a child with acute lymphoblastic leukemia. The input for sequencing was PBMCs from the stem cell graft donor, taken from the stem cell graft. The gene calls are TRBV4-1 and TRBJ2-6; D possibly corresponds to TRBD1 (6 bases). CDR3 sequence reads: CASSPDRTSGANVLTF. The DNA of the CDR3 is TGCGCCAGCAGCCCCGACAGGACCTCTGGGGCCAACGTCCTGACTTTC.